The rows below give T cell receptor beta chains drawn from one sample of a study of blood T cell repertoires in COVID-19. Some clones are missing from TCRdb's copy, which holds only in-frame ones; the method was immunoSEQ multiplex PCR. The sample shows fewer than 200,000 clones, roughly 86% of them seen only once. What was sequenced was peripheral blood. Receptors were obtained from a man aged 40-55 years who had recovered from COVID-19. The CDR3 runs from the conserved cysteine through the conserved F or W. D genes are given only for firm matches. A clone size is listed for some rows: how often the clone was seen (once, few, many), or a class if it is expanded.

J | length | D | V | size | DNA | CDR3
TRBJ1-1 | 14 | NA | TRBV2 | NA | TGTGCCAGCAGTGAGCGGGGTGTGAACACTGAAGCTTTCTTT | CASSERGVNTEAFF
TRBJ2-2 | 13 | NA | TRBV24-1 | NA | TGTGCCACCAGTGATTGGCTTTCCGGGGAGCTGTTTTTT | CATSDWLSGELFF
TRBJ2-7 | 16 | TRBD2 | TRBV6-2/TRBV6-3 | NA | TGTGCCAGCAGTTACTCGAGGCGGGGGGAAACCTACGAGCAGTACTTC | CASSYSRRGETYEQYF
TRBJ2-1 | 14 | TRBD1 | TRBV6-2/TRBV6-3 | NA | TGTGCCAGCAGTAGAGGGGGCTACGACAATGAGCAGTTCTTC | CASSRGGYDNEQFF
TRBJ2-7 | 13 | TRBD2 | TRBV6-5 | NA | TGTGCCAGCATCCCCCCGGGGGGGGACGAGCAGTACTTC | CASIPPGGDEQYF
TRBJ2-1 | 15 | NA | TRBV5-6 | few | TGTGCCAGCAGCTTGTGGAGGACCGACGGGAATGAGCAGTTCTTC | CASSLWRTDGNEQFF
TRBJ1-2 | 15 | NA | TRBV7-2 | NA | TGTGCCAGCAGCTCAGGCGGGGCTAGGAACTATGGCTACACCTTC | CASSSGGARNYGYTF
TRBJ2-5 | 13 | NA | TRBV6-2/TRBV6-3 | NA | TGTGCCAGCAGTTCCGAGTACCAAGAGACCCAGTACTTC | CASSSEYQETQYF
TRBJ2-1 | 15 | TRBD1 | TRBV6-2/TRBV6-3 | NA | TGTGCCAGCAGTGCCTGGGGGACAGGGAACAATGAGCAGTTCTTC | CASSAWGTGNNEQFF
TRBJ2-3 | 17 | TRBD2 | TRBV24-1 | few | TGTGCCACCAGTGACCCGCCGGGAGGACCTAGCACAGATACGCAGTATTTT | CATSDPPGGPSTDTQYF
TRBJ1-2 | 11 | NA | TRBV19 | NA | TGTGCCAGTAGTCGGCAGGGGCGCTACACCTTC | CASSRQGRYTF
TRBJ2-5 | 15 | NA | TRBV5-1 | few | TGCGCCAGCAGCCCCGGGGGGGGACAGCAAGAGACCCAGTACTTC | CASSPGGGQQETQYF
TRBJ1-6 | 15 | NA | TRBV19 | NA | TGTGCCAGTAGTTGGGAGACCCGGGGGGATTCACCCCTCCACTTT | CASSWETRGDSPLHF
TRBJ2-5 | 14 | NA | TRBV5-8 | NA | TGTGCCAGCAGCCCGAGGGCGGTGGAAGAGACCCAGTACTTC | CASSPRAVEETQYF
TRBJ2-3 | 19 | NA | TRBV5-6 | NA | TGTGCCAGCAGCCCGACTTGGTTTAAACGACGATCTAGCACAGATACGCAGTATTTT | CASSPTWFKRRSSTDTQYF
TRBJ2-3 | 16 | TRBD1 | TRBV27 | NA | TGTGCCAGCAGTTTAGTCTGGGACAGGGGAACTGATACGCAGTATTTT | CASSLVWDRGTDTQYF
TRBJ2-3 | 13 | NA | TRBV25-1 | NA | TGTGCCAGCAGTGACGGGGTCACAGATACGCAGTATTTT | CASSDGVTDTQYF
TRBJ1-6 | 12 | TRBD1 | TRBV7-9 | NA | TGTGCCACCGGACAGGGCAATTCACCCCTCCACTTT | CATGQGNSPLHF
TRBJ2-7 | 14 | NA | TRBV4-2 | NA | TGTGCCAGCAGCCAAGGAGCGGGTAGCTACGAGCAGTACTTC | CASSQGAGSYEQYF
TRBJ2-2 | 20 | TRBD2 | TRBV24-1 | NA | TGTGCCACCAGTGGCCGGGACAGGGGAGGACTAGCGGGAGGGCCCGGGGAGCTGTTTTTT | CATSGRDRGGLAGGPGELFF
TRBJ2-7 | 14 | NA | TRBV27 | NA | TGTGCCAGCAGTTTCAGCGGTCGCTCCTACGAGCAGTACTTC | CASSFSGRSYEQYF